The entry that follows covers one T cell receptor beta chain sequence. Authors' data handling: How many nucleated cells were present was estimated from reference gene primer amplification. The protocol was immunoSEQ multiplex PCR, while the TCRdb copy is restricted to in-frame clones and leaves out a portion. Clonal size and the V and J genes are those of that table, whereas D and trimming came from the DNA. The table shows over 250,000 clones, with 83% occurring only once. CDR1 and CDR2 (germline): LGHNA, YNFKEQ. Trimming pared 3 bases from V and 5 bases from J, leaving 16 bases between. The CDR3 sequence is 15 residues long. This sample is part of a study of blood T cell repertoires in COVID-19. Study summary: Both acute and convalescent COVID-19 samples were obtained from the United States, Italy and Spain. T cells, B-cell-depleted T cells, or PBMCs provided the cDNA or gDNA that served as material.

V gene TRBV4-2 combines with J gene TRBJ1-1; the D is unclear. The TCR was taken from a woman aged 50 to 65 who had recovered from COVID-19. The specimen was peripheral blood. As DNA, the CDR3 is TGTGCCAGCAGCCACCCCCAGCGGGGAGAAACTGAAGCTTTCTTT. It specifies CASSHPQRGETEAFF.